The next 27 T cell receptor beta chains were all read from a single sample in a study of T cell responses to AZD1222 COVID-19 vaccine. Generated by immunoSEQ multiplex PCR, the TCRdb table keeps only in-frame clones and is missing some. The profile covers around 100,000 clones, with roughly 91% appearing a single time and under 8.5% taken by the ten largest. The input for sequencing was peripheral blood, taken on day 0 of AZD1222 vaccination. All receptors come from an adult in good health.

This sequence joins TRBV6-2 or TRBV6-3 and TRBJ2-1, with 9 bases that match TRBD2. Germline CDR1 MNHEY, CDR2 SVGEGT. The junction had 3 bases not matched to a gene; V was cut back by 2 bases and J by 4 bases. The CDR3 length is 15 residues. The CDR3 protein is CASSYRRGGYNEQFF. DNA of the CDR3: TGTGCCAGCAGTTACCGGCGGGGGGGATACAATGAGCAGTTCTTC.

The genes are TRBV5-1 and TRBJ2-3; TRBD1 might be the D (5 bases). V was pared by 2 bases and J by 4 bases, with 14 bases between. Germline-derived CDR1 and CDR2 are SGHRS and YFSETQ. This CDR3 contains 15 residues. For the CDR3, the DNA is TGCGCCAGCAGCTTTTGGGGAATAGGGGCAGATACGCAGTATTTT. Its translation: CASSFWGIGADTQYF.

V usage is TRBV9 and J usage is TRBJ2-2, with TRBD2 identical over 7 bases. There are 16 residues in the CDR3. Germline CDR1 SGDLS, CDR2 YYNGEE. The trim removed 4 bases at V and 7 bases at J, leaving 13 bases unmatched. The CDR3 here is CASSQVGGQGVGELFF. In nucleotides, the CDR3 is TGTGCCAGCAGCCAAGTGGGAGGGCAGGGTGTCGGGGAGCTGTTTTTT.

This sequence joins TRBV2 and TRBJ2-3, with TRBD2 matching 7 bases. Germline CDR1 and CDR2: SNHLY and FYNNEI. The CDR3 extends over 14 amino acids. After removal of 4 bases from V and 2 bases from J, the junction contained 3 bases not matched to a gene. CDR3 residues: CASSGLAPTDTQYF. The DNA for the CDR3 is TGTGCCAGCAGTGGACTAGCTCCCACAGATACGCAGTATTTT.

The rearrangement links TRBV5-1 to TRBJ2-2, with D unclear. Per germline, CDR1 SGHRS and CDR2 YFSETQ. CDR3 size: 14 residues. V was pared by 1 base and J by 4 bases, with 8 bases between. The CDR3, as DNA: TGCGCCAGCAGCTTGCAGTCGTCCACCGGGGAGCTGTTTTTT. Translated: CASSLQSSTGELFF. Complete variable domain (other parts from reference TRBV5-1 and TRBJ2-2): KAGVTQTPRYLIKTRGQQVTLSCSPISGHRSVSWYQQTPGQGLQFLFEYFSETQRNKGNFPGRFSGRQFSNSRSEMNVSTLELGDSALYLCASSLQSSTGELFFGEGSRLTVL.

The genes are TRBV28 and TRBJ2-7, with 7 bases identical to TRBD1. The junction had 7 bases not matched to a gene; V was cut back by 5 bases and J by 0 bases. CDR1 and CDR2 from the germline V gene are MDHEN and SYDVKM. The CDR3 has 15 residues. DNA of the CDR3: TGTGCCAGCAGTCCCGACAGGGTTCGCTCCTACGAGCAGTACTTC. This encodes CASSPDRVRSYEQYF.

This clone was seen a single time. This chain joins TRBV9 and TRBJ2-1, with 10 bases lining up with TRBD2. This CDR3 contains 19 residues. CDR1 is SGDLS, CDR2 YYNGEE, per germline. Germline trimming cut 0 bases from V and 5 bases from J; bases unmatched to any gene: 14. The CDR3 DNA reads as TGTGCCAGCAGCGTAGCGTTTTTGAGCGGGGGGGCCTCGGACAATGAGCAGTTCTTC. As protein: CASSVAFLSGGASDNEQFF.

The CDR3 nucleotides read TGTGCCAGTAGGACGCAACCCGCGGGGGGACTCTCCTACAATGAGCAGTTCTTC. It encodes CASRTQPAGGLSYNEQFF. The chain is built from TRBV19 and TRBJ2-1; 8 nucleotides match TRBD2. CDR3 length: 18 residues. The V gene end was trimmed by 6 bases and the J gene end by 0 bases; junction bases not matched to a gene: 13. Germline-derived CDR1 and CDR2 are LNHDA and SQIVND (reference sequence).

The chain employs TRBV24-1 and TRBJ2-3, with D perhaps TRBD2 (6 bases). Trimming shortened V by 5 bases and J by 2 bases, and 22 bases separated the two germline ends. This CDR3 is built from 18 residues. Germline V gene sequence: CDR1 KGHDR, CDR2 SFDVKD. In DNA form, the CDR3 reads TGTGCCACCAGTGCCGCCGGGACTCCCTTGGGGCCCACAGATACGCAGTATTTT. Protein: CATSAAGTPLGPTDTQYF.

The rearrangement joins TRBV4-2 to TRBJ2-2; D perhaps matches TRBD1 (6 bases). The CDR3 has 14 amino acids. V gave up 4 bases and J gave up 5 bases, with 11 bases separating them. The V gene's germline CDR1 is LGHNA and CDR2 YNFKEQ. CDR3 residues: CASSPRQGTGELFF. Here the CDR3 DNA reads TGTGCCAGCAGCCCCCGCCAGGGGACCGGGGAGCTGTTTTTT.

This CDR3 reads CSASTPSGGRYEQYF. The CDR3 bases are TGCAGTGCTAGTACTCCGAGCGGAGGCCGCTACGAGCAGTACTTC. The V and J genes are TRBV20-1 and TRBJ2-7; D may be TRBD2 (5 bases). Trimming removed 3 bases at V and 3 bases at J, with 18 bases between. There are 15 residues in the CDR3. CDR1 is DFQATT, CDR2 SNEGSKA, per germline (reference sequence).

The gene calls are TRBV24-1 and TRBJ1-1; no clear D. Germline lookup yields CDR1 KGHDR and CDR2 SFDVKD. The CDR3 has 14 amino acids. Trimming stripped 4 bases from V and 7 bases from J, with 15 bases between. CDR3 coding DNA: TGTGCCACCAGTGACCGCCGGAGGGAGGGTGAAGCTTTCTTT. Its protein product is CATSDRRREGEAFF.

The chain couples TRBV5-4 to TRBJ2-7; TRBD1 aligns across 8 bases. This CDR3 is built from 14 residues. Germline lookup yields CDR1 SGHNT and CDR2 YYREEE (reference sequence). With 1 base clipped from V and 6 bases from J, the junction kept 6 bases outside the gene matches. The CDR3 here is CASSLKDRVREQYF. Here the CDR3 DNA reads TGTGCCAGCAGCTTGAAGGACAGGGTCCGCGAGCAGTACTTC.

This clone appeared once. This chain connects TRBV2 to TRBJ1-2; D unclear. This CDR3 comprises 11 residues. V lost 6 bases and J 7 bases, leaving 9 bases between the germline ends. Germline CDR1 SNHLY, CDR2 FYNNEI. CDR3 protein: CASRVTRGYTF. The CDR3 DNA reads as TGTGCCAGCAGAGTGACACGTGGCTACACCTTC.

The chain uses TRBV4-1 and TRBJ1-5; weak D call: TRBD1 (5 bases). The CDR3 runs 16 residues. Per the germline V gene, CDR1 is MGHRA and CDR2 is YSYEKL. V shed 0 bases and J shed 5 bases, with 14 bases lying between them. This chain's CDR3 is CASSQDVQGFYQPQHF. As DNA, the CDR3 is TGCGCCAGCAGCCAAGATGTCCAGGGCTTTTATCAGCCCCAGCATTTT.

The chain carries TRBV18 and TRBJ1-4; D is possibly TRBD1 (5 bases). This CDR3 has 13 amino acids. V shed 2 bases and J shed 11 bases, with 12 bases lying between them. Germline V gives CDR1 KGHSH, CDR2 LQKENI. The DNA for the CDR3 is TGTGCCAGCTCACCAGGGGACGGTTTGAAACTGTTTTTT. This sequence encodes CASSPGDGLKLFF.

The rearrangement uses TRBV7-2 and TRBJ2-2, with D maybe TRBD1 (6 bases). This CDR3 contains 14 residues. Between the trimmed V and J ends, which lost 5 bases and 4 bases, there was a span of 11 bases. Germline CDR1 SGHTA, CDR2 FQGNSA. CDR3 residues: CASSPRTVTGELFF. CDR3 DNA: TGTGCCAGCAGCCCTCGGACAGTCACCGGGGAGCTGTTTTTT.

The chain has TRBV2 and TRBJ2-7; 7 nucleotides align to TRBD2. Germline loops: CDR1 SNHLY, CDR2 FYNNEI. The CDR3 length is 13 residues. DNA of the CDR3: TGTACCGATTCCGCTAGCGGCTTGGGCGAGCAGTACTTC. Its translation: CTDSASGLGEQYF.

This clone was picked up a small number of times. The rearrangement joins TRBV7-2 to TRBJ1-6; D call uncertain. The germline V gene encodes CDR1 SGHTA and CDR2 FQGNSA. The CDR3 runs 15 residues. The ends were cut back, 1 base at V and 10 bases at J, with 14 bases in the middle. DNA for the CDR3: TGTGCCAGCAGCTTAGGGGCCCCGGGCGTGTCACCCCTCCACTTT. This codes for CASSLGAPGVSPLHF.

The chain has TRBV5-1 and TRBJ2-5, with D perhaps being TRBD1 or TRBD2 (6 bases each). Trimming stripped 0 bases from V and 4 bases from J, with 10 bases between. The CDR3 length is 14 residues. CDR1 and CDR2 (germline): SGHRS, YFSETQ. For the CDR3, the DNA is TGCGCCAGCAGCTTGGCGGGGGCAGGAGAGACCCAGTACTTC. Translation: CASSLAGAGETQYF.

In DNA, the CDR3 is TGTGCCAGCAGCTTAAGTATTGAGCAGTTCTTC. Its protein is CASSLSIEQFF. The gene calls are TRBV7-9 and TRBJ2-1; no clear D. V lost 2 bases and J lost 9, with 5 bases in between. The CDR3 has 11 residues. The V gene's germline CDR1 is SEHNR and CDR2 FQNEAQ (reference sequence).

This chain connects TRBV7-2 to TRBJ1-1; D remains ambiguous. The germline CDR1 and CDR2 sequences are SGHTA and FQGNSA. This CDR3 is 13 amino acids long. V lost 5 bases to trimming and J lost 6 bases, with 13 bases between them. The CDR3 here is CASSENMVSEAFF. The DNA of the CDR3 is TGTGCCAGCAGCGAGAACATGGTGTCTGAAGCTTTCTTT.

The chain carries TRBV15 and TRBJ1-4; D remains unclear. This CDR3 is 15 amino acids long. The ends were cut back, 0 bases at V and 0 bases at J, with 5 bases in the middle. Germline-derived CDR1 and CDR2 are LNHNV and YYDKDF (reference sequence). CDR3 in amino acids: CATSRDLATNEKLFF. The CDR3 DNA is TGTGCCACCAGCAGAGATCTCGCAACTAATGAAAAACTGTTTTTT.

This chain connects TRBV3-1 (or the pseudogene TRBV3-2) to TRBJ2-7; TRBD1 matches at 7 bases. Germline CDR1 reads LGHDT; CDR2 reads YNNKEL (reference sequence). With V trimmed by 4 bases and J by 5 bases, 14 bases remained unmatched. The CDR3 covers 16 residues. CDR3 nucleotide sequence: TGTGCCAGCAGCCCCCGGACAGGCCGTTACCTCCACGAGCAGTACTTC. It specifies CASSPRTGRYLHEQYF.

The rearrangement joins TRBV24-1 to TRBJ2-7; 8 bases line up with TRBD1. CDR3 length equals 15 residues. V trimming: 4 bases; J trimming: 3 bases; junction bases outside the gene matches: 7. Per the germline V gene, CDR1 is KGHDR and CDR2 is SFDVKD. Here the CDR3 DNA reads TGTGCCACCAGTGACCGGAGGACAGGGAACTACGAGCAGTACTTC. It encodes CATSDRRTGNYEQYF.

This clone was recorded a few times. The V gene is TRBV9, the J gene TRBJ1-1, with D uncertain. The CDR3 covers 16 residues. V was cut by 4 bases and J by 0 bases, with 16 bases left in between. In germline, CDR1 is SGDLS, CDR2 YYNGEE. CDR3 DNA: TGTGCCAGCAGCCCCCGGATTAAGGGCGTGAACACTGAAGCTTTCTTT. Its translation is CASSPRIKGVNTEAFF.

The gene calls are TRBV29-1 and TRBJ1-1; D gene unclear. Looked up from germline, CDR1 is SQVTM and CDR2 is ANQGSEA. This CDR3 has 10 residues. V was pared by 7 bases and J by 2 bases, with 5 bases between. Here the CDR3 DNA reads TGCAGCGCCCAAAACACTGAAGCTTTCTTT. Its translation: CSAQNTEAFF.